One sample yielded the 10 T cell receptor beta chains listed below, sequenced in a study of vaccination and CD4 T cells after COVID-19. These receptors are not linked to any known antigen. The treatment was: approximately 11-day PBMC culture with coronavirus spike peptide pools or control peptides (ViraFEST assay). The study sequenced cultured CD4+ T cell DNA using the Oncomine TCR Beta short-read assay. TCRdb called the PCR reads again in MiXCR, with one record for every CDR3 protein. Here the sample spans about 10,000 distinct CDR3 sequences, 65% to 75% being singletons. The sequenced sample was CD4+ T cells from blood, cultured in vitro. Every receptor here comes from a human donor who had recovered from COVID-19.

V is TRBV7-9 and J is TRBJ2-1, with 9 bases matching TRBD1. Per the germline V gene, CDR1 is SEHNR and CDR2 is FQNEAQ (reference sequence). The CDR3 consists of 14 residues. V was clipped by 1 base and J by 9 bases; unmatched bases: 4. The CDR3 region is CASSLGTGDPEQFF. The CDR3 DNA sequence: TGTGCCAGCAGCTTAGGGACAGGGGACCCTGAGCAGTTCTTC.

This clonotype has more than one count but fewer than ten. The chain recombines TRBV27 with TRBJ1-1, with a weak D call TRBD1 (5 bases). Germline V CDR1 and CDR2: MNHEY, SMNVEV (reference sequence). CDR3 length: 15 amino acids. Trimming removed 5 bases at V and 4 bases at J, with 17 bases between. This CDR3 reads CASSPSPRVGTEAFF. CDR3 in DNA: TGTGCCAGCAGTCCAAGCCCCAGGGTTGGCACTGAAGCTTTCTTT.

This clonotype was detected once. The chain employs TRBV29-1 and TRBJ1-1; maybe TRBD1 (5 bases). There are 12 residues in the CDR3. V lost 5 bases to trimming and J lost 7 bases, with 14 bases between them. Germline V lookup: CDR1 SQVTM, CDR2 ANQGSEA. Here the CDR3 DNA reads TGCAGCGTTATGAAGGCGGGGGTTGAAGCTTTCTTT. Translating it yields CSVMKAGVEAFF.

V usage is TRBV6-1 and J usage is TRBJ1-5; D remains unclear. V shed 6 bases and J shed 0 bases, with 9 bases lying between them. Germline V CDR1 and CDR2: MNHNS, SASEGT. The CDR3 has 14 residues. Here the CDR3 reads CASSLGYSNQPQHF. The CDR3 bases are TGTGCCAGCAGCTTGGGCTATAGCAATCAGCCCCAGCATTTT.

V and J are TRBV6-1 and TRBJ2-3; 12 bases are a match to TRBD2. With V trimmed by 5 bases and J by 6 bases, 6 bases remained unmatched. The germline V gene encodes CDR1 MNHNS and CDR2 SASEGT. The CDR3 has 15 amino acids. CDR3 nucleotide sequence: TGTGCCAGCAGTCCGACTAGCGGGGGAGCGGATACGCAGTATTTT. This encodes CASSPTSGGADTQYF.

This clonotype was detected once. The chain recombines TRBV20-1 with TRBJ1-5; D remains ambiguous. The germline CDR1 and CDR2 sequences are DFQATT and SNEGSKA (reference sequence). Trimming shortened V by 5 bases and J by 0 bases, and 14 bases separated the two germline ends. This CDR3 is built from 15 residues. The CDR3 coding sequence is TGCAGTGCTCCGATGGAAGCCACTAGCAATCAGCCCCAGCATTTT. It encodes CSAPMEATSNQPQHF.

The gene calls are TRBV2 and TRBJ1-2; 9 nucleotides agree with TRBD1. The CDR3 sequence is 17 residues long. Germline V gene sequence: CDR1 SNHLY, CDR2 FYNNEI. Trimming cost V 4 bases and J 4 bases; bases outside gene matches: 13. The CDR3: CASSAGTGRPRGYGYTF. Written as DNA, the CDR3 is TGTGCCAGCAGTGCTGGGACAGGGAGGCCTCGTGGCTATGGCTACACCTTC. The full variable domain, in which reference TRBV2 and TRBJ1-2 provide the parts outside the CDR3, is EPEVTQTPSHQVTQMGQEVILRCVPISNHLYFYWYRQILGQKVEFLVSFYNNEISEKSEIFDDQFSVERPDGSNFTLKIRSTKLEDSAMYFCASSAGTGRPRGYGYTFGSGTRLTVV.

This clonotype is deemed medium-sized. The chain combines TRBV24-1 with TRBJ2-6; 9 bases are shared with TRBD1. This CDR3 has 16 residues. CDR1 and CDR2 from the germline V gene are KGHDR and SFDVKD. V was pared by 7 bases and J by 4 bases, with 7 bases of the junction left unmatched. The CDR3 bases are TGTGCCACCAGCCCGGGACAGGGAGTCGGGGCCAACGTCCTGACTTTC. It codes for CATSPGQGVGANVLTF.

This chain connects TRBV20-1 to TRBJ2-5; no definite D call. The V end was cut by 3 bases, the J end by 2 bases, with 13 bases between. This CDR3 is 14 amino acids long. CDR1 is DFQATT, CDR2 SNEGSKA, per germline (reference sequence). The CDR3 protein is CSASSPLGQETQYF. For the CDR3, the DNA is TGCAGTGCTAGTTCTCCCCTGGGGCAAGAGACCCAGTACTTC.

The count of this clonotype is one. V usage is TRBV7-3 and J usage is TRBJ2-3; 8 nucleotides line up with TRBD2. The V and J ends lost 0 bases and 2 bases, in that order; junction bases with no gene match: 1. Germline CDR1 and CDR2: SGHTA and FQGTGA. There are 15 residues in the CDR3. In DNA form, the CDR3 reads TGTGCCAGCAGCTTAACTAGCGGGGTCACAGATACGCAGTATTTT. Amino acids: CASSLTSGVTDTQYF.